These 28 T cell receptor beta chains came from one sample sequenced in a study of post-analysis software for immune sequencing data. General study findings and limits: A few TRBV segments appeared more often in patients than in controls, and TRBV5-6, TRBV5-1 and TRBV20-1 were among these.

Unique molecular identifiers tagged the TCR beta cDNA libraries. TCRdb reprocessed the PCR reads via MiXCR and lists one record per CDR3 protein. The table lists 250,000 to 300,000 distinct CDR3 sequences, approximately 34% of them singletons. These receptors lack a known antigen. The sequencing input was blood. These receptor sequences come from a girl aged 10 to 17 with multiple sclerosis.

CDR3 region: CASSFSNRVGNSPLHF. The CDR3 DNA reads as TGTGCCAGCAGCTTCAGCAACAGGGTTGGTAATTCACCCCTCCACTTT. V gene TRBV7-8 combines with J gene TRBJ1-6; D is perhaps TRBD1 (6 bases). Trimming left V 3 bases short and J 6 bases short, with 15 bases between. CDR1 is SGHVS and CDR2 is FQNEAQ in the germline V gene. The CDR3 has 16 amino acids.

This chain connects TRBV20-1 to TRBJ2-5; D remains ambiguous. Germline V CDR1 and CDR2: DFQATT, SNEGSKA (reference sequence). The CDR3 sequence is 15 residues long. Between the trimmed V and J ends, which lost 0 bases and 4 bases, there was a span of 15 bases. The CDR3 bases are TGCAGTGCTAGAGACAAGCCCGCGCATCCAGAGACCCAGTACTTC. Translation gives CSARDKPAHPETQYF.

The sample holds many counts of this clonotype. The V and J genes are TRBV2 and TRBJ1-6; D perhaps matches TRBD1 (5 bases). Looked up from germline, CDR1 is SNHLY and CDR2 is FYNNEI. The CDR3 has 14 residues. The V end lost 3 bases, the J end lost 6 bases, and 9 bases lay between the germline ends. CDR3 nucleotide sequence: TGTGCCAGCAGTGAGAGGGGTAGTAATTCACCCCTCCACTTT. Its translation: CASSERGSNSPLHF.

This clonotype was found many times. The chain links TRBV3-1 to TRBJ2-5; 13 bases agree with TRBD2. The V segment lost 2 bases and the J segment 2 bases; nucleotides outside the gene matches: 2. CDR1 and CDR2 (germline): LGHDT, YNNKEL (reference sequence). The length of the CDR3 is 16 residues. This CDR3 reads CASSQRGLAGQETQYF. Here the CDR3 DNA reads TGTGCCAGCAGCCAACGGGGACTAGCGGGGCAAGAGACCCAGTACTTC.

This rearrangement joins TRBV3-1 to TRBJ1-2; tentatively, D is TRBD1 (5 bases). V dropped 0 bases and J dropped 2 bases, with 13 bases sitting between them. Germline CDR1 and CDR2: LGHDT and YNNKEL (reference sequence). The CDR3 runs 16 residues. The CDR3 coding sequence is TGTGCCAGCAGCCAAGATGGGGGACGCACAAACTATGGCTACACCTTC. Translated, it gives CASSQDGGRTNYGYTF.

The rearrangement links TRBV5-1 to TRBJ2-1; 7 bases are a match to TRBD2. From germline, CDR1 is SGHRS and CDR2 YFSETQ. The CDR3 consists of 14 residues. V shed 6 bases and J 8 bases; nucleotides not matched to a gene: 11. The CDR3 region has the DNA TGCGCCAGCACCGGACTAGTTTCTTCCGATGAGCAGTTCTTC. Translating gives CASTGLVSSDEQFF.

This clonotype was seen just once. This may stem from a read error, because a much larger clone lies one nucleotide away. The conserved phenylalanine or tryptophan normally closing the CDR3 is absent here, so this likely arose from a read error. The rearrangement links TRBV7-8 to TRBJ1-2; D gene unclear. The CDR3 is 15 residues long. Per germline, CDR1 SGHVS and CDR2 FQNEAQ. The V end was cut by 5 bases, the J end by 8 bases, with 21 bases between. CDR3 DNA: TGTGCCAGCAGCGATAGTGGGGTACCGGAGAGGGGCTACACCTGC. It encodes CASSDSGVPERGYTC.

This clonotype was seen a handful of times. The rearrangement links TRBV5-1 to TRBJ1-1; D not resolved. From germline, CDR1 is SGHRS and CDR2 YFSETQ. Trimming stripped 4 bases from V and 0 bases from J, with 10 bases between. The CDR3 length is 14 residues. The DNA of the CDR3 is TGCGCCAGCAGCCCGGACGCCCTGAACACTGAAGCTTTCTTT. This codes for CASSPDALNTEAFF.

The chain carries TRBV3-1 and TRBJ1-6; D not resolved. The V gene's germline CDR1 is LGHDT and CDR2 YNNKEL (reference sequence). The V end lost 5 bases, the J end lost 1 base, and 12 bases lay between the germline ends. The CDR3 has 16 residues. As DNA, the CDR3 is TGTGCCAGCAGCGATTTGGCGGGGTCCTATAATTCACCCCTCCACTTT. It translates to CASSDLAGSYNSPLHF.

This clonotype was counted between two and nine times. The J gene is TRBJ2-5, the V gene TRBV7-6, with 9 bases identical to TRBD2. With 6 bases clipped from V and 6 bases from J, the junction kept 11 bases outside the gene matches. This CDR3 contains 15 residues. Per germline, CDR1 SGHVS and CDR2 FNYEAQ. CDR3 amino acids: CASSPRTSEPKTQYF. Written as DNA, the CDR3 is TGTGCCAGCAGTCCCCGGACTAGCGAACCGAAGACCCAGTACTTC.

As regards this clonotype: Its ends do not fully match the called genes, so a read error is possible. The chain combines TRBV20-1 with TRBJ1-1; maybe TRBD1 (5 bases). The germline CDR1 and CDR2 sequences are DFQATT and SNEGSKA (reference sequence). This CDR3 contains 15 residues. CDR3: CGAVVGVGVHTEAFF. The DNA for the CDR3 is TGCGGTGCTGTTGTGGGGGTAGGGGTACATACTGAAGCTTTCTTT.

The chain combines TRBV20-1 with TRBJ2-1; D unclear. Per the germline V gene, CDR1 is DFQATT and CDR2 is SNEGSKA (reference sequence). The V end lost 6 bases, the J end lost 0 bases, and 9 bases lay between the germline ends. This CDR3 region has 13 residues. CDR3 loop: CSAERSSYNEQFF. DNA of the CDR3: TGCAGTGCCGAGAGGAGCTCCTACAATGAGCAGTTCTTC.

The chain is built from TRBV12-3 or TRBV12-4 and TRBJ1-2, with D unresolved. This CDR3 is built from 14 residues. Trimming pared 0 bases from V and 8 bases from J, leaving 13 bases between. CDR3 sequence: CASSLARGKGGYTF. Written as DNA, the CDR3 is TGTGCCAGCAGTTTAGCGAGAGGGAAAGGAGGCTACACCTTC.

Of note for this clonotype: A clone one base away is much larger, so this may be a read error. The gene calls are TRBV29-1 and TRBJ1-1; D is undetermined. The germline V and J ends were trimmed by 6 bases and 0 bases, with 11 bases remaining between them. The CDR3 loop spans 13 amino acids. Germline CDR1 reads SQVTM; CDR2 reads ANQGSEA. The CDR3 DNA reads TGCAGCGTGACCTGGAGAGTGAACACTGAAGCTTTCTTT. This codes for CSVTWRVNTEAFF.

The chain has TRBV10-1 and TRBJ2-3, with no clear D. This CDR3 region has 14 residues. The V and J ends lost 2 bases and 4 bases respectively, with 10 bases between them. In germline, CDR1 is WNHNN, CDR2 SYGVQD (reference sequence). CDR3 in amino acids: CASSEESWADTQYF. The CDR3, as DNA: TGCGCCAGCAGTGAGGAGAGTTGGGCAGATACGCAGTATTTT.

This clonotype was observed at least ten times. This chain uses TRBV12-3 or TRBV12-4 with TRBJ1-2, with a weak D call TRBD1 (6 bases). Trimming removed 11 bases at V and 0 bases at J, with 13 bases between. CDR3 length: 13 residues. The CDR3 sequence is CAGEGGTNYGYTF. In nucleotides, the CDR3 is TGTGCCGGCGAAGGGGGAACTAACTATGGCTACACCTTC.

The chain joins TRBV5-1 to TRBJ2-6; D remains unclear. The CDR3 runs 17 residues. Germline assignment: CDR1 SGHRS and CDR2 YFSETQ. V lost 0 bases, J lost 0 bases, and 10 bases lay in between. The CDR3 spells CASSLEPGGSGANVLTF. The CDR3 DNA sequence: TGCGCCAGCAGCTTGGAGCCAGGCGGCTCTGGGGCCAACGTCCTGACTTTC.

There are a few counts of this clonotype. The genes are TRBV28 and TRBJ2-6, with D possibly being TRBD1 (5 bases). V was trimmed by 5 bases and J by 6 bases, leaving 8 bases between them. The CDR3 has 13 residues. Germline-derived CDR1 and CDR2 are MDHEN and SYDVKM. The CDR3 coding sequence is TGTGCCAGCAGTCAAGGACAGGCCAACGTCCTGACTTTC. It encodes CASSQGQANVLTF.

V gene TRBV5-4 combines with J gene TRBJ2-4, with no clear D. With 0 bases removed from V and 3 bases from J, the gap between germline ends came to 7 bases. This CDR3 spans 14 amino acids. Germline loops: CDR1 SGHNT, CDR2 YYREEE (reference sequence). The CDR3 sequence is CASSLGVDKNIQYF. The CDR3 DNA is TGTGCCAGCAGCTTGGGGGTGGACAAAAACATTCAGTACTTC. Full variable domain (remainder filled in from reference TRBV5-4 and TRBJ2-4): ETGVTQSPTHLIKTRGQQVTLRCSSQSGHNTVSWYQQALGQGPQFIFQYYREEENGRGNFPPRFSGLQFPNYSSELNVNALELDDSALYLCASSLGVDKNIQYFGAGTRLSVL.

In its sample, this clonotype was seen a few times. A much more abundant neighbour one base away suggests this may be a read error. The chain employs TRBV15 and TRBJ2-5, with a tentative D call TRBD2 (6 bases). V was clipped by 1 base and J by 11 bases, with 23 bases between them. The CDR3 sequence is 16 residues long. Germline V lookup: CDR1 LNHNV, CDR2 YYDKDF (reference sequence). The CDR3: CATSRVVSGPLNEQYF. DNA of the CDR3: TGTGCCACCAGCAGAGTCGTGAGCGGGCCCCTCAATGAGCAGTACTTC.

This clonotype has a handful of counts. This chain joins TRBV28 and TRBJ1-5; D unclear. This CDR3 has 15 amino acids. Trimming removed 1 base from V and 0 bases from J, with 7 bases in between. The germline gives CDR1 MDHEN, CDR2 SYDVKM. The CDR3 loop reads CASSLLGNSNQPQHF. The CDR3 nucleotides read TGTGCCAGCAGTTTATTGGGCAATAGCAATCAGCCCCAGCATTTT.

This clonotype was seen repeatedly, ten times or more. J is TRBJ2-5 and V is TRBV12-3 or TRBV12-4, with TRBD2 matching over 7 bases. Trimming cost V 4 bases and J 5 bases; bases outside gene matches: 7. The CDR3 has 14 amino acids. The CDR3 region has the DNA TGTGCCAGCAGTTCGTCGGGAGGCGGGGAGACCCAGTACTTC. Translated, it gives CASSSSGGGETQYF.

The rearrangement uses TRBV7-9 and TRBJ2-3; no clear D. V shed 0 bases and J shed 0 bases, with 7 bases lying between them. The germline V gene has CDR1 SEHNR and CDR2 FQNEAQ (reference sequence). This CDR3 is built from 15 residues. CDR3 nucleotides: TGTGCCAGCAGCTTAGCGCAACGTAGCACAGATACGCAGTATTTT. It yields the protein CASSLAQRSTDTQYF. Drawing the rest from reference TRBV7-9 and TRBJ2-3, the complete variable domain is DTGVSQNPRHKITKRGQNVTFRCDPISEHNRLYWYRQTLGQGPEFLTYFQNEAQLEKSRLLSDRFSAERPKGSFSTLEIQRTEQGDSAMYLCASSLAQRSTDTQYFGPGTRLTVL.

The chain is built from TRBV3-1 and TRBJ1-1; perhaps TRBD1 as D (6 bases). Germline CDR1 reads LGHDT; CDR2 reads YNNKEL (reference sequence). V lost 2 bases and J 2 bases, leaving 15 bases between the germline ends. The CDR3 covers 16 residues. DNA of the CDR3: TGTGCCAGCAGCCAACGAACAGGGTATACCAACACTGAAGCTTTCTTT. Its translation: CASSQRTGYTNTEAFF.

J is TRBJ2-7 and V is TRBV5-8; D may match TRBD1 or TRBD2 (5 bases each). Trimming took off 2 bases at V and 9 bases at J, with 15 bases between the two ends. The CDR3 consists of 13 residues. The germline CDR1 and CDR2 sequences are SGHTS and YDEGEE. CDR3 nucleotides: TGTGCCAGCAGCTTTGGGGGAAGGAACGTGCAGTACTTC. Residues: CASSFGGRNVQYF.

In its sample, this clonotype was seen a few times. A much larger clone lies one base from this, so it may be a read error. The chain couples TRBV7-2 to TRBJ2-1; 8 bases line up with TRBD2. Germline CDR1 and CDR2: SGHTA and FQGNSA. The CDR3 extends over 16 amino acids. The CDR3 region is CANSRPEAAGGNEQFF. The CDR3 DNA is TGTGCCAACAGCCGGCCGGAAGCCGCGGGGGGTAATGAGCAGTTCTTC.

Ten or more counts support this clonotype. In nucleotides, the CDR3 is TGCGCCAGCAGCTTGGGTCAACAGGGAGACGAGCAGTACTTC. Its protein product is CASSLGQQGDEQYF. The chain is built from TRBV5-1 and TRBJ2-7; a possible D gene is TRBD1 (6 bases). The V and J ends lost 0 bases and 5 bases respectively, with 12 bases between them. CDR3 length: 14 amino acids. Germline loops: CDR1 SGHRS, CDR2 YFSETQ.

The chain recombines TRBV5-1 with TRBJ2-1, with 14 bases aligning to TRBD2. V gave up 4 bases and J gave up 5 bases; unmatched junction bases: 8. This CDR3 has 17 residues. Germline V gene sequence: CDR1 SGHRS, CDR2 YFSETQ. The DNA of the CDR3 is TGCGCCAGCAGCCTCCGACTAGCGGGGGGGGTGGACAATGAGCAGTTCTTC. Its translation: CASSLRLAGGVDNEQFF.